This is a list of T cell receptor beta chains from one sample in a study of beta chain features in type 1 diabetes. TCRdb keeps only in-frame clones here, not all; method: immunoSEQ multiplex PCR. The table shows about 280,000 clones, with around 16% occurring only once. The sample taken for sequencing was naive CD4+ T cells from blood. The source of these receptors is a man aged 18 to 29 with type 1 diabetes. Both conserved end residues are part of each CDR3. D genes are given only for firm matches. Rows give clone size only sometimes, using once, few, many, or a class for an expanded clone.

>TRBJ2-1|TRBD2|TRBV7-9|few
CASSLESSGSEAYNEQFF
TGTGCCAGCAGCTTAGAGTCTAGCGGGAGTGAGGCATACAATGAGCAGTTCTTC
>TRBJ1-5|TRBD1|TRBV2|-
CASSDRTGGNQPQHF
TGTGCCAGCAGTGATAGGACAGGGGGCAATCAGCCCCAGCATTTT
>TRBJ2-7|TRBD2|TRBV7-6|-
CASSLAASGILSYEQYF
TGTGCCAGCAGCTTAGCGGCTAGCGGGATTCTCTCGTACGAGCAGTACTTC
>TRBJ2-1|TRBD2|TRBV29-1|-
CSVVRGVGGNEQFF
TGCAGCGTTGTGCGGGGGGTGGGTGGGAATGAGCAGTTCTTC
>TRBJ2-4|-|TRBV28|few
CASSLSEDIQYF
TGTGCCAGCAGTTTATCGGAGGACATTCAGTACTTC
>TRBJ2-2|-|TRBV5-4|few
CASRQDAGTGELFF
TGTGCCAGCAGGCAAGATGCAGGAACCGGGGAGCTGTTTTTT
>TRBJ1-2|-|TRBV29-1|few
CSVIIPSTGPGYTF
TGCAGCGTCATTATACCATCGACAGGCCCGGGCTACACCTTC
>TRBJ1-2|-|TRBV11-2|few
CASSPGAWAGLDGYTF
TGTGCCAGCAGCCCTGGTGCTTGGGCAGGGCTAGATGGCTACACCTTC
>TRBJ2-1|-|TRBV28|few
CASSLWQFNNEQFF
TGTGCCAGCAGTTTATGGCAGTTTAACAATGAGCAGTTCTTC
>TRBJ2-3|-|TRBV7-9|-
CASSFPEASTDTQYF
TGTGCCAGCAGCTTCCCTGAGGCTAGCACAGATACGCAGTATTTT
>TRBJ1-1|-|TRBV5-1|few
CASSPLVGGIDAEAFF
TGCGCCAGCAGCCCCCTTGTAGGGGGAATCGACGCTGAAGCTTTCTTT
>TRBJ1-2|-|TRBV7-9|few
CASSLGRDYGYTF
TGTGCCAGCAGCTTAGGTCGGGACTATGGCTACACCTTC
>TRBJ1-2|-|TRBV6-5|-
CASSYSISRAYGYTF
TGTGCCAGCAGTTACTCGATAAGCAGGGCTTATGGCTACACCTTC
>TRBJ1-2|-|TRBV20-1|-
CSALERYGYTF
TGCAGTGCTTTAGAGCGTTATGGCTACACCTTC
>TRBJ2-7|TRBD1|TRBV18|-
CASRPQGASEQYF
TGTGCCAGCCGGCCACAGGGGGCGAGCGAGCAGTACTTC
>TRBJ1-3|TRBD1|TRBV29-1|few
CSVAGQGFGNTIYF
TGCAGCGTTGCGGGACAGGGGTTTGGAAACACCATATATTTT
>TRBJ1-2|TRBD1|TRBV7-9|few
CASTTGTGIGGYTF
TGTGCCAGCACAACCGGGACAGGGATCGGTGGCTACACCTTC
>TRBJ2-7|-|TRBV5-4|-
CASSATRKDEQYF
TGTGCCAGCAGCGCGACAAGAAAGGACGAGCAGTACTTC
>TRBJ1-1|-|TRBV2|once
CASSEGSGTEAFF
TGTGCCAGCAGTGAGGGCTCCGGGACAGAAGCTTTCTTT
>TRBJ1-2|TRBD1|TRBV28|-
CASSRGTGYGYTF
TGTGCCAGCAGCCGGGGGACAGGGTACGGCTACACCTTC
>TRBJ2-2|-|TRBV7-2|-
CASSLQSTNTGELFF
TGTGCCAGCAGCTTACAGTCAACGAACACCGGGGAGCTGTTTTTT
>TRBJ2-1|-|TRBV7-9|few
CASSSPPTGSKRNEQFF
TGTGCCAGCAGCTCACCCCCCACCGGGAGCAAGAGGAATGAGCAGTTCTTC
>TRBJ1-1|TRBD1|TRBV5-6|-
CASSMDRDTEAFF
TGTGCCAGCAGCATGGACAGGGACACTGAAGCTTTCTTT